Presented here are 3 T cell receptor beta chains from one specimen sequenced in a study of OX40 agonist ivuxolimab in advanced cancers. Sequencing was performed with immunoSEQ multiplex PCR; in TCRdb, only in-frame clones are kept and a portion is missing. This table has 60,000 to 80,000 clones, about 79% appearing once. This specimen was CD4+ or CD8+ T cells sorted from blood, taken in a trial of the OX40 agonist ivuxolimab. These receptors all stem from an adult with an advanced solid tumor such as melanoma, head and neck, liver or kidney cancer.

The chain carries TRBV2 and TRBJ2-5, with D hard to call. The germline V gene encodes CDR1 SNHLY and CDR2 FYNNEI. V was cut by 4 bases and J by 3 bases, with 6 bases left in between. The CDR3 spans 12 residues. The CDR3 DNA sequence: TGTGCCAGCAGTGTTCAAAAAGAGACCCAGTACTTC. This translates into CASSVQKETQYF.

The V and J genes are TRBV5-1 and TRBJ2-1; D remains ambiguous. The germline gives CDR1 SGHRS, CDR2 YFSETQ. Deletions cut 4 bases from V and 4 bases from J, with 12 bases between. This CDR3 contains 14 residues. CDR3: CASSPPAGYNEQFF. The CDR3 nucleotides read TGCGCCAGCAGCCCCCCCGCCGGGTACAATGAGCAGTTCTTC.

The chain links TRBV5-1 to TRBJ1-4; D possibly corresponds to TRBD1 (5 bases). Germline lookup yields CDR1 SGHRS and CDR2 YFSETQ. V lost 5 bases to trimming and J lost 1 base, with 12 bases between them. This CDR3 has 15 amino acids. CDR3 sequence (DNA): TGCGCCAGCAGTCGCTCCCAGGGAACTAATGAAAAACTGTTTTTT. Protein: CASSRSQGTNEKLFF.